This is a list of T cell receptor beta chains from one sample in a study of regulatory T cells in long-lasting Graves disease. TCRdb redid the calling of the multiplex PCR reads with MiXCR, one entry per CDR3 protein. The table lists a few hundred thousand distinct CDR3 sequences, approximately 13% of them singletons, with 10% in the top ten. In addition, the sample was reused for a study of T cells in Graves' hyperthyroidism and ophthalmopathy.

This specimen was peripheral blood mononuclear cells (PBMCs), taken at new diagnosis, from a patient treated with antithyroid drugs. All receptors derive from a man aged 25 to 40 with Graves disease. CDR3s include the opening cysteine and the closing phenylalanine or tryptophan. The order of the fields is D gene, clone size, V gene, J gene, CDR3 protein, CDR3 DNA. The D gene is left open where the match is weak. Some rows mark clone size as missing; the rest say once, few, many or name a class of expanded clone.

>TRBD2|many|TRBV27|TRBJ2-5
CASSRTSGVSVETQYF
TGTGCCAGCAGTCGGACTAGCGGTGTTAGTGTAGAGACCCAGTACTTC
>NA|NA|TRBV29-1|TRBJ1-1
CSVARGAFF
TGCAGCGTTGCAAGGGGCGCTTTCTTT
>TRBD2|NA|TRBV10-2|TRBJ2-3
CASSLAGEADTQYF
TGCGCCAGCAGCCTAGCGGGAGAGGCAGATACGCAGTATTTT
>NA|many|TRBV6-1|TRBJ1-1
CASRIGRMNTEAFF
TGTGCCAGCAGGATCGGACGGATGAACACTGAAGCTTTCTTT
>TRBD2|many|TRBV27|TRBJ2-7
CASSLWSTSGRFHEQYF
TGTGCCAGCAGTCTATGGAGCACTAGCGGGAGGTTCCACGAGCAGTACTTC
>NA|many|TRBV12-3/TRBV12-4|TRBJ2-5
CASLGNSGWGTQYF
TGTGCCAGTCTCGGGAACTCCGGCTGGGGGACCCAGTACTTC
>TRBD2|NA|TRBV9|TRBJ2-5
CASSVGQGLARKTQYF
TGTGCCAGCAGCGTGGGGCAGGGACTAGCTCGGAAGACCCAGTACTTC
>TRBD1|many|TRBV24-1|TRBJ2-1
CATSGATGLTSGYNEQFF
TGTGCCACCAGTGGGGCGACAGGGCTAACTTCTGGCTACAATGAGCAGTTCTTC
>TRBD2|many|TRBV20-1|TRBJ2-7
CSATEASGRAEQYF
TGCAGTGCTACTGAGGCTAGCGGGAGGGCCGAGCAGTACTTC
>NA|many|TRBV12-3/TRBV12-4|TRBJ2-7
CASSRTYEQYF
TGTGCCAGCAGCCGGACCTACGAGCAGTACTTC
>TRBD1|NA|TRBV20-1|TRBJ1-2
CSASTGGGYGYTF
TGCAGTGCTAGTACAGGGGGGGGCTATGGCTACACCTTC
>NA|few|TRBV29-1|TRBJ1-1
CSVFGVGAEAFF
TGCAGCGTCTTTGGGGTGGGGGCTGAAGCTTTCTTT
>NA|NA|TRBV7-3|TRBJ2-1
CASTNKGTSYNEQFF
TGTGCCAGCACCAATAAGGGGACATCCTACAATGAGCAGTTCTTC
>NA|many|TRBV6-1|TRBJ2-7
CASGVYEQYF
TGTGCCAGCGGGGTATACGAGCAGTACTTC
>NA|many|TRBV2|TRBJ1-5
CASSVVGDQPQHF
TGTGCCAGCAGTGTGGTCGGGGATCAGCCCCAGCATTTT
>TRBD2|many|TRBV12-3/TRBV12-4|TRBJ2-5
CASSFRGRGQETQYF
TGTGCCAGCAGTTTTCGCGGGAGGGGGCAAGAGACCCAGTACTTC
>TRBD2|many|TRBV20-1|TRBJ2-2
CSSTSGSNTGELFF
TGCAGTTCGACTAGCGGGTCTAACACCGGGGAGCTGTTTTTT
>NA|many|TRBV29-1|TRBJ2-5
CSVEKGLQTQYF
TGCAGCGTTGAAAAGGGTCTGCAGACCCAGTACTTC
>TRBD1|many|TRBV24-1|TRBJ2-3
CATSDFGGQGTDTQYF
TGTGCCACCAGTGATTTCGGGGGACAGGGGACAGATACGCAGTATTTT
>NA|many|TRBV27|TRBJ1-2
CASSRNVYSYGYTF
TGTGCCAGCAGCCGGAATGTTTACTCCTATGGCTACACCTTC
>NA|few|TRBV20-1|TRBJ1-3
CSARGTLGNTIYF
TGCAGTGCTAGGGGCACTCTTGGAAACACCATATATTTT
>NA|NA|TRBV27|TRBJ1-2
CASSLGPVGIGGYTF
TGTGCCAGCAGTTTAGGGCCGGTCGGTATTGGTGGCTACACCTTC
>NA|NA|TRBV14|TRBJ1-6
CASSQVAGGAPNSPLHF
TGTGCCAGCAGCCAAGTAGCTGGGGGCGCCCCTAATTCACCCCTCCACTTT